This TCR beta chain was obtained from a study of blood T cell repertoires in COVID-19. In the study overall: Italy, Spain and the United States were the sources of the convalescent and acute COVID-19 samples.

Libraries were prepared by immunoSEQ multiplex PCR; TCRdb keeps only in-frame clonotypes and omits some of them. The table has some 78,000 clones, roughly 85% seen once. In germline, CDR1 is SGHNT, CDR2 YENEEA. The V gene end was trimmed by 2 bases and the J gene end by 4 bases; junction bases not matched to a gene: 4. The CDR3 consists of 15 residues. The source of this sequence is a man between 50 and 59 years old with active or convalescent COVID-19. Sequenced sample: peripheral blood. J is TRBJ2-2 and V is TRBV11-3; the match to TRBD2 covers 7 bases. CDR3 nucleotides: TGTGCCAGCAGCTTAAGCGGGGTGGGCACCGGGGAGCTGTTTTTT. It translates to CASSLSGVGTGELFF.